These 28 T cell receptor beta chains originate from one sample sequenced in a study of CD8 T cells in ankylosing spondylitis. One entry per CDR3 protein results from TCRdb running MiXCR on the 5' RACE reads. This table has approximately 250,000 distinct CDR3 sequences, more than 20% appearing once. Sequences were obtained from blood, either unsorted or a sorted T cell fraction (not recorded which). The receptors derive from a male donor with ankylosing spondylitis or in good health (not recorded which).

This clonotype was found many times. The rearrangement uses TRBV20-1 and TRBJ2-7, with TRBD2 as a possible D gene (6 bases). V was pared by 1 base and J by 0 bases, with 10 bases between. Per the germline V gene, CDR1 is DFQATT and CDR2 is SNEGSKA (reference sequence). The CDR3 has 14 amino acids. The CDR3 sequence: CSARGGGTSYEQYF. DNA for the CDR3: TGCAGTGCTAGAGGAGGAGGGACCTCCTACGAGCAGTACTTC.

This clonotype has at least ten counts. The gene calls are TRBV10-3 and TRBJ2-7; TRBD1 aligns across 10 bases. Looked up from germline, CDR1 is ENHRY and CDR2 is SYGVKD. V lost 2 bases, J lost 6 bases, and 7 bases stayed unmatched. This CDR3 is 15 amino acids long. CDR3 nucleotides: TGTGCCATCAGTGAGCCACGGACAGGGGGTGGCGAGCAGTACTTC. Its protein is CAISEPRTGGGEQYF.

The chain employs TRBV6-5 and TRBJ2-5; no reliable D call. The V gene lost 3 bases and the J gene lost 5 bases, with 16 bases spanning the gap. The CDR3 spans 15 residues. Per germline, CDR1 MNHEY and CDR2 SVGAGI. The CDR3 sequence: CASSYQHGSRETQYF. Written as DNA, the CDR3 is TGTGCCAGCAGTTATCAGCACGGTAGTAGGGAGACCCAGTACTTC.

The V and J genes are TRBV29-1 and TRBJ2-6; no definite D call. Germline CDR1 reads SQVTM; CDR2 reads ANQGSEA. The CDR3 is made up of 12 amino acids. Trimming cost V 6 bases and J 6 bases, with 9 bases left between them. This chain's CDR3 is CSVADLANVLTF. The CDR3 region has the DNA TGCAGCGTCGCCGACTTGGCCAACGTCCTGACTTTC.

In its sample, this clonotype was seen a few times. The chain links TRBV10-3 to TRBJ1-2; D is unresolved. The CDR3 is 15 residues long. CDR1 ENHRY and CDR2 SYGVKD come from the germline V gene. V lost 3 bases to trimming and J lost 3 bases, with 14 bases between them. The CDR3 is CAISESGRLHYGYTF. The CDR3 DNA follows: TGTGCCATCAGTGAATCTGGTCGGCTCCACTATGGCTACACCTTC.

The CDR3 DNA reads TGTGCCAGCAGCTGGGGGACGCTAACAGGGCTCCGAAACATTCAGTACTTC. It yields the protein CASSWGTLTGLRNIQYF. V is TRBV5-6 and J is TRBJ2-4; a possible D gene is TRBD1 (6 bases). V dropped 3 bases and J dropped 6 bases, with 22 bases sitting between them. The CDR3 runs 17 residues. Germline CDR1 SGHDT, CDR2 YYEEEE.

The gene calls are TRBV6-5 and TRBJ2-3; TRBD2 might be the D (6 bases). The V end was cut by 2 bases, the J end by 0 bases, with 9 bases between. Germline CDR1 MNHEY, CDR2 SVGAGI. The CDR3 has 15 amino acids. The CDR3 spells CASSYGTYSTDTQYF. CDR3 nucleotides: TGTGCCAGCAGTTACGGGACTTATAGCACAGATACGCAGTATTTT.

There are many counts of this clonotype. V gene TRBV7-8 combines with J gene TRBJ1-5; the match to TRBD1 covers 7 bases. Per the germline V gene, CDR1 is SGHVS and CDR2 is FQNEAQ. The CDR3 totals 13 residues. Trimming removed 3 bases from V and 5 bases from J; junction bases left unmatched: 1. CDR3 sequence (DNA): TGTGCCAGCAGCTTCGACAGGGATCAGCCCCAGCATTTT. It yields the protein CASSFDRDQPQHF.

V gene TRBV6-6 combines with J gene TRBJ2-3, with a possible D match to TRBD2 (6 bases). In germline, CDR1 is MNHNY, CDR2 SVGAGI (reference sequence). Between the trimmed V and J ends, which lost 7 bases and 4 bases, there was a span of 12 bases. This CDR3 contains 13 residues. CDR3 DNA sequence: TGTGCCAGCACCGTCGGGGGTGCAGATACGCAGTATTTT. Translating gives CASTVGGADTQYF.

Many counts were recorded for this clonotype. The rearrangement uses TRBV20-1 and TRBJ2-5, with D possibly called TRBD1 or TRBD2 (5 bases each). Germline V gene sequence: CDR1 DFQATT, CDR2 SNEGSKA (reference sequence). The CDR3 spans 14 residues. V lost 5 bases and J 5 bases, leaving 18 bases between the germline ends. In DNA, the CDR3 is TGCAGTGCTGTGAACAGGAGGCGTCAGGAGACCCAGTACTTC. It is translated as CSAVNRRRQETQYF.

A few counts support this clonotype. The chain couples TRBV6-5 to TRBJ2-3; no clear D. The CDR3 sequence is 16 residues long. Germline V gene sequence: CDR1 MNHEY, CDR2 SVGAGI. The germline V and J ends were trimmed by 0 bases and 2 bases, with 12 bases remaining between them. CDR3 region: CASSYSRPKPTDTQYF. The CDR3 DNA sequence: TGTGCCAGCAGTTACTCGAGGCCTAAACCCACAGATACGCAGTATTTT.

This sequence joins TRBV20-1 and TRBJ2-1; TRBD2 might be the D (6 bases). Per germline, CDR1 DFQATT and CDR2 SNEGSKA (reference sequence). V lost 5 bases and J lost 9, with 14 bases in between. The length of the CDR3 is 12 residues. CDR3 in DNA: TGCAGTGCTTCCGGGGCCGGGGGTGAGCAGTTCTTC. Encoded protein: CSASGAGGEQFF.

This clonotype showed up many times. The chain couples TRBV29-1 to TRBJ1-5; D is perhaps TRBD1 (5 bases). Germline CDR1 reads SQVTM; CDR2 reads ANQGSEA. Trimming shortened V by 5 bases and J by 11 bases, and 19 bases separated the two germline ends. The CDR3 is 13 amino acids. As DNA, the CDR3 is TGCAGCGTTTACGACAGATCCCTTGGGGCCCAGCATTTT. Translated: CSVYDRSLGAQHF.

This clonotype was counted ten times or more. The CDR3 DNA sequence: TGTGCCAGCAGCCAAGGGACTTTCATGGAGCAGTTCTTC. It specifies CASSQGTFMEQFF. The V and J genes are TRBV3-1 and TRBJ2-1, with D perhaps matching TRBD2 (5 bases). CDR3 length: 13 residues. Germline assignment: CDR1 LGHDT and CDR2 YNNKEL (reference sequence). V dropped 1 base and J dropped 10 bases, with 11 bases sitting between them.

This clonotype appeared many times. At one boundary the junction diverges from the germline segment, which might be a read error. V and J are TRBV5-1 and TRBJ2-3; 8 bases match TRBD1. The CDR3 totals 14 residues. The germline V gene has CDR1 SGHRS and CDR2 YFSETQ. CDR3 in amino acids: CASSPGQGTDTQYF. In nucleotides, the CDR3 is TGTGCCAGCAGCCCGGGACAGGGCACAGATACGCAGTATTTT.

The V gene is TRBV5-1, the J gene TRBJ2-5; D uncertain. The V gene lost 0 bases and the J gene lost 5 bases, with 14 bases spanning the gap. The CDR3 sequence is 15 residues long. The germline V gene encodes CDR1 SGHRS and CDR2 YFSETQ. The CDR3 region is CASSLETVASETQYF. CDR3 in DNA: TGCGCCAGCAGCTTGGAAACGGTTGCCTCCGAGACCCAGTACTTC.

The chain is built from TRBV20-1 and TRBJ2-3; TRBD2 matches 9 bases. The CDR3 runs to 15 residues. The V gene's germline CDR1 is DFQATT and CDR2 SNEGSKA (reference sequence). Trimming removed 3 bases from V and 6 bases from J; junction bases left unmatched: 10. CDR3 in amino acids: CSARSGRGGVDTQYF. The CDR3 DNA is TGCAGTGCTAGGTCTGGGCGGGGGGGCGTGGATACGCAGTATTTT.

The V call is TRBV29-1, the J call TRBJ2-2; 7 nucleotides align to TRBD1. V was clipped by 5 bases and J by 1 base; unmatched bases: 4. Per germline, CDR1 SQVTM and CDR2 ANQGSEA. This CDR3 comprises 14 residues. Here the CDR3 DNA reads TGCAGCGTTAAAGGGGGCCAGAACACCGGGGAGCTGTTTTTT. Translating it yields CSVKGGQNTGELFF.

This clonotype occurred many times. The V call is TRBV20-1, the J call TRBJ2-3, with 8 positions matching TRBD1. This CDR3 has 12 residues. The trim removed 5 bases at V and 7 bases at J, leaving 5 bases unmatched. Germline CDR1 is DFQATT and CDR2 is SNEGSKA (reference sequence). The CDR3 is CSASQGANTQYF. The CDR3 nucleotides are TGCAGTGCTTCCCAGGGGGCGAATACGCAGTATTTT.

The chain couples TRBV27 to TRBJ2-7; D possibly corresponds to TRBD2 (6 bases). The ends were cut back, 5 bases at V and 6 bases at J, with 14 bases in the middle. CDR3 size: 13 residues. Germline V gene sequence: CDR1 MNHEY, CDR2 SMNVEV (reference sequence). The CDR3 is CASSVGRGTEQYF. CDR3 DNA: TGTGCCAGCAGTGTCGGCCGGGGGACCGAGCAGTACTTC.

The V gene is TRBV12-3 or TRBV12-4, the J gene TRBJ2-1, with 10 bases matching TRBD2. CDR3 length: 14 amino acids. V dropped 6 bases and J dropped 9; count of bases not matched to a gene: 8. The CDR3 is CASSRAGGRGEQFF. In DNA form, the CDR3 reads TGTGCCAGCAGCCGAGCGGGGGGGCGTGGTGAGCAGTTCTTC.

This clonotype was counted ten times or more. The J gene is TRBJ1-6, the V gene TRBV20-1, with 9 positions matching TRBD1. This CDR3 is built from 14 residues. Trimming removed 6 bases from V and 6 bases from J; junction bases left unmatched: 6. CDR1 and CDR2 (germline): DFQATT, SNEGSKA (reference sequence). In nucleotides, the CDR3 is TGCAGTGCGATACAGGGGGCTGGTAATTCACCCCTCCACTTT. It translates to CSAIQGAGNSPLHF.

The chain couples TRBV3-1 to TRBJ2-4; D unresolved. The V and J ends lost 3 bases and 7 bases respectively, with 13 bases between them. This CDR3 region has 14 residues. Germline V gives CDR1 LGHDT, CDR2 YNNKEL (reference sequence). The CDR3 bases are TGTGCCAGCAGCCAGAGTTCGGTCCAGAACATTCAGTACTTC. It specifies CASSQSSVQNIQYF. The full variable domain, rest sourced from reference TRBV3-1 and TRBJ2-4, is DTAVSQTPKYLVTQMGNDKSIKCEQNLGHDTMYWYKQDSKKFLKIMFSYNNKELIINETVPNRFSPKSPDKAHLNLHINSLELGDSAVYFCASSQSSVQNIQYFGAGTRLSVL.

This clonotype was seen repeatedly, ten times or more. The V gene is TRBV20-1, the J gene TRBJ2-1; D may be TRBD2 (6 bases). The CDR3 totals 16 residues. V lost 0 bases, J lost 8 bases, and 20 bases lay in between. Germline V gene data show CDR1 as DFQATT and CDR2 as SNEGSKA (reference sequence). The CDR3 sequence: CSARDPGVGRSDEQFF. DNA of the CDR3: TGCAGTGCTAGAGATCCCGGGGTAGGGAGGAGCGATGAGCAGTTCTTC.

The sample holds a few counts of this clonotype. The J gene is TRBJ2-3, the V gene TRBV24-1; no clear D. Germline assignment: CDR1 KGHDR and CDR2 SFDVKD. The CDR3 runs 15 residues. V lost 2 bases and J 2 bases, leaving 10 bases between the germline ends. As DNA, the CDR3 is TGTGCCACCAGTGATTCTCGGCACTCCACAGATACGCAGTATTTT. Amino acids: CATSDSRHSTDTQYF.

The V and J genes are TRBV15 and TRBJ2-5, with TRBD1 matching over 8 bases. CDR3 size: 17 residues. V dropped 0 bases and J dropped 4; count of bases not matched to a gene: 10. Germline V gene sequence: CDR1 LNHNV, CDR2 YYDKDF (reference sequence). The CDR3 nucleotides are TGTGCCACCAGCAGAGATCGGACGCAGGGGGCTAGAGAGACCCAGTACTTC. Its translation is CATSRDRTQGARETQYF.

The V call is TRBV20-1, the J call TRBJ2-5, with 10 positions matching TRBD1. CDR3 length equals 13 residues. CDR1 is DFQATT and CDR2 is SNEGSKA in the germline V gene (reference sequence). J gave up 7 bases and V 3 bases, and 5 bases lay outside the gene matches. The CDR3 DNA sequence: TGCAGTGCTAGGGACAGGGGGGTGGGGACCCAGTACTTC. Its translation: CSARDRGVGTQYF.

This clonotype was counted ten times or more. The chain uses TRBV20-1 and TRBJ1-5; D is undetermined. Trimming took off 0 bases at V and 7 bases at J, with 10 bases between the two ends. The length of the CDR3 is 13 residues. Per germline, CDR1 DFQATT and CDR2 SNEGSKA (reference sequence). CDR3: CSARDRVGQPQHF. As DNA, the CDR3 is TGCAGTGCTAGAGATAGGGTAGGGCAGCCCCAGCATTTT.